This is a list of T cell receptor beta chains from one sample in a study of blood T cell repertoires in COVID-19. TCRdb's copy holds only in-frame clones and misses some; the assay was immunoSEQ multiplex PCR. This sample has some 170,000 clones, with around 82% found just once. Sequenced: peripheral blood. The receptors stem from a man in his sixties with active or convalescent COVID-19. The CDR3 runs from the conserved cysteine through the conserved F or W. Fields, in order: J gene, V gene, D gene, clone size, CDR3 protein, CDR3 DNA. A D gene is named only where the DNA matches it firmly. Where a row states a size, it is once, few, many or the class of an expanded clone; other rows omit it.

j_call: TRBJ2-7; v_call: TRBV6-5; d_call: NA; clone_size: NA; cdr3_aa: CASSYPLAPSSYEQYF; cdr3_nt: TGTGCCAGCAGTTACCCCCTAGCGCCGAGCTCCTACGAGCAGTACTTC
j_call: TRBJ2-7; v_call: TRBV5-1; d_call: NA; clone_size: NA; cdr3_aa: CASSPGLGLYEQYF; cdr3_nt: TGCGCCAGCAGCCCGGGACTGGGACTCTACGAGCAGTACTTC
j_call: TRBJ2-7; v_call: TRBV7-2; d_call: NA; clone_size: NA; cdr3_aa: CASRLGLAVDQYF; cdr3_nt: TGTGCCAGCAGACTGGGACTTGCAGTCGATCAGTACTTC
j_call: TRBJ1-5; v_call: TRBV12-3/TRBV12-4; d_call: TRBD1; clone_size: few; cdr3_aa: CASSRDRDQPQHF; cdr3_nt: TGTGCCAGCAGCCGGGACAGGGATCAGCCCCAGCATTTT
j_call: TRBJ2-7; v_call: TRBV5-1; d_call: NA; clone_size: NA; cdr3_aa: CASSFGGSTYEQYF; cdr3_nt: TGCGCCAGCAGCTTTGGGGGCAGCACCTACGAGCAGTACTTC
j_call: TRBJ1-2; v_call: TRBV18; d_call: TRBD1; clone_size: few; cdr3_aa: CASSPTNRGGSGYTF; cdr3_nt: TGTGCCAGCTCACCGACCAACAGGGGTGGCTCTGGCTACACCTTC
j_call: TRBJ1-1; v_call: TRBV18; d_call: NA; clone_size: NA; cdr3_aa: CASSGKDNSPEAFF; cdr3_nt: TGTGCCAGCTCAGGTAAAGACAATTCCCCTGAAGCTTTCTTT
j_call: TRBJ2-5; v_call: TRBV6-5; d_call: TRBD2; clone_size: NA; cdr3_aa: CASSFGLAHRTQYF; cdr3_nt: TGTGCCAGCAGTTTCGGACTAGCCCATAGGACCCAGTACTTC
j_call: TRBJ2-2; v_call: TRBV5-1; d_call: TRBD1; clone_size: NA; cdr3_aa: CASSKETTGGLTGELFF; cdr3_nt: TGCGCCAGCAGCAAGGAGACAACAGGGGGCCTAACCGGGGAGCTGTTTTTT
j_call: TRBJ2-7; v_call: TRBV29-1; d_call: TRBD2; clone_size: NA; cdr3_aa: CSVDSLAGKGEQYF; cdr3_nt: TGCAGCGTCGATTCACTAGCGGGAAAGGGCGAGCAGTACTTC
j_call: TRBJ2-2; v_call: TRBV9; d_call: NA; clone_size: NA; cdr3_aa: CASSERRADTGELFF; cdr3_nt: TGTGCCAGCAGCGAGCGGCGGGCGGACACCGGGGAGCTGTTTTTT
j_call: TRBJ1-5; v_call: TRBV10-3; d_call: TRBD1; clone_size: NA; cdr3_aa: CAISEDRGRLNQPQHF; cdr3_nt: TGTGCCATCAGTGAGGACAGGGGCCGCCTTAATCAGCCCCAGCATTTT
j_call: TRBJ1-2; v_call: TRBV6-5; d_call: TRBD1; clone_size: NA; cdr3_aa: CASSPELDRSTGYTF; cdr3_nt: TGTGCCAGCAGTCCAGAGTTGGACAGGTCAACTGGCTACACCTTC
j_call: TRBJ2-5; v_call: TRBV29-1; d_call: TRBD1; clone_size: NA; cdr3_aa: CSVEEQGVGETQYF; cdr3_nt: TGCAGCGTTGAGGAACAGGGGGTTGGCGAGACCCAGTACTTC
j_call: TRBJ2-1; v_call: TRBV6-1; d_call: NA; clone_size: NA; cdr3_aa: CASSGRNLTRGWGSYNEQFF; cdr3_nt: TGTGCCAGCAGTGGTAGGAACCTGACTAGGGGCTGGGGCTCCTACAATGAGCAGTTCTTC
j_call: TRBJ2-7; v_call: TRBV4-1; d_call: NA; clone_size: NA; cdr3_aa: CASSQTGTSDYEQYF; cdr3_nt: TGCGCCAGCAGCCAAACCGGGACAAGTGACTACGAGCAGTACTTC
j_call: TRBJ2-3; v_call: TRBV2; d_call: TRBD2; clone_size: NA; cdr3_aa: CASTQTSGKTDTQYF; cdr3_nt: TGTGCCAGCACGCAGACTAGCGGGAAGACAGATACGCAGTATTTT
j_call: TRBJ1-2; v_call: TRBV5-1; d_call: NA; clone_size: NA; cdr3_aa: CASSLFNNNYGYTF; cdr3_nt: TGCGCCAGCAGCTTGTTCAACAATAACTATGGCTACACCTTC
j_call: TRBJ1-5; v_call: TRBV6-6; d_call: NA; clone_size: NA; cdr3_aa: CASSLGGGNQPQHF; cdr3_nt: TGTGCCAGCAGTTTGGGGGGAGGCAATCAGCCCCAGCATTTT
j_call: TRBJ1-1; v_call: TRBV29-1; d_call: NA; clone_size: NA; cdr3_aa: CSVVEAMNTEAFF; cdr3_nt: TGCAGCGTTGTTGAAGCGATGAACACTGAAGCTTTCTTT
j_call: TRBJ1-2; v_call: TRBV28; d_call: NA; clone_size: NA; cdr3_aa: CASSFSGLQGNGYTF; cdr3_nt: TGTGCCAGCAGTTTTAGTGGGTTGCAGGGAAATGGCTACACCTTC
j_call: TRBJ1-1; v_call: TRBV11-2; d_call: NA; clone_size: NA; cdr3_aa: CASTPIRAAFF; cdr3_nt: TGTGCCAGCACCCCAATCAGGGCAGCTTTCTTT
j_call: TRBJ1-1; v_call: TRBV10-1; d_call: NA; clone_size: NA; cdr3_aa: CASSAGAGVSEAFF; cdr3_nt: TGCGCCAGCAGTGCCGGAGCAGGGGTGTCTGAAGCTTTCTTT
j_call: TRBJ2-3; v_call: TRBV9; d_call: TRBD2; clone_size: NA; cdr3_aa: CASSFSTSQRGDTQYF; cdr3_nt: TGTGCCAGCAGCTTCTCGACTAGCCAGAGGGGAGATACGCAGTATTTT
j_call: TRBJ1-2; v_call: TRBV7-3; d_call: NA; clone_size: NA; cdr3_aa: CASSPRQRFYGYTF; cdr3_nt: TGTGCCAGCAGCCCTCGACAGAGATTCTATGGCTACACCTTC
j_call: TRBJ1-3; v_call: TRBV11-2; d_call: NA; clone_size: NA; cdr3_aa: CASSLQGSGNTIYF; cdr3_nt: TGTGCCAGCAGCTTACAGGGTAGTGGAAACACCATATATTTT
j_call: TRBJ1-1; v_call: TRBV27; d_call: NA; clone_size: NA; cdr3_aa: CASSRGGTEAFF; cdr3_nt: TGTGCCAGCAGCCGAGGGGGAACTGAAGCTTTCTTT
j_call: TRBJ1-1; v_call: TRBV19; d_call: TRBD1; clone_size: once; cdr3_aa: CASKGDRVSEAFF; cdr3_nt: TGTGCCAGTAAAGGGGACAGGGTATCTGAAGCTTTCTTT
j_call: TRBJ2-7; v_call: TRBV7-9; d_call: NA; clone_size: NA; cdr3_aa: CASSLALRGIAYEQYF; cdr3_nt: TGTGCCAGCAGCCTAGCTCTGCGCGGGATAGCCTACGAGCAGTACTTC
j_call: TRBJ2-1; v_call: TRBV15; d_call: TRBD2; clone_size: NA; cdr3_aa: CATSREEGLVVEQFF; cdr3_nt: TGTGCCACCAGCAGAGAGGAAGGACTAGTAGTTGAGCAGTTCTTC
j_call: TRBJ2-3; v_call: TRBV28; d_call: NA; clone_size: NA; cdr3_aa: CRTGGLSTDTQYF; cdr3_nt: TGCCGGACCGGGGGACTTAGCACAGATACGCAGTATTTT
j_call: TRBJ2-1; v_call: TRBV5-1; d_call: TRBD2; clone_size: NA; cdr3_aa: CASSLSRTSGRNEQFF; cdr3_nt: TGCGCCAGCAGCTTGTCGCGGACTAGCGGAAGAAATGAGCAGTTCTTC
j_call: TRBJ2-4; v_call: TRBV7-8; d_call: NA; clone_size: NA; cdr3_aa: CASSHGGLAKNIQYF; cdr3_nt: TGTGCCAGCAGCCACGGGGGTCTAGCCAAAAACATTCAGTACTTC
j_call: TRBJ1-2; v_call: TRBV3-1/TRBV3-2; d_call: TRBD1; clone_size: NA; cdr3_aa: CASSQYGQGYGYTF; cdr3_nt: TGTGCCAGCAGCCAATATGGACAGGGTTATGGCTACACCTTC
j_call: TRBJ1-6; v_call: TRBV6-5; d_call: TRBD1; clone_size: NA; cdr3_aa: CASLEQGASPLHF; cdr3_nt: TGTGCCAGTTTGGAGCAGGGGGCTTCACCCCTCCACTTT
j_call: TRBJ1-2; v_call: TRBV5-1; d_call: TRBD1; clone_size: NA; cdr3_aa: CASSYDRGDYGYTF; cdr3_nt: TGCGCCAGCAGTTATGACAGGGGAGACTATGGCTACACCTTC
j_call: TRBJ1-2; v_call: TRBV18; d_call: NA; clone_size: NA; cdr3_aa: CASSPGAGDKYGYTF; cdr3_nt: TGTGCCAGCTCACCAGGGGCAGGGGATAAGTATGGCTACACCTTC
j_call: TRBJ2-2; v_call: TRBV19; d_call: TRBD2; clone_size: NA; cdr3_aa: CASSRTSGGLSLANTGELFF; cdr3_nt: TGTGCCAGTAGTAGGACTAGCGGGGGGCTATCCCTCGCGAACACCGGGGAGCTGTTTTTT
j_call: TRBJ2-7; v_call: TRBV2; d_call: TRBD2; clone_size: few; cdr3_aa: CASRVTSGYGEQYF; cdr3_nt: TGTGCCAGCAGGGTGACTAGCGGTTATGGAGAGCAGTACTTC
j_call: TRBJ1-4; v_call: TRBV28; d_call: TRBD1; clone_size: few; cdr3_aa: CASSPSTGVMVSEKLFF; cdr3_nt: TGTGCCAGCAGTCCCTCGACAGGGGTAATGGTTAGTGAAAAACTGTTTTTT
j_call: TRBJ1-2; v_call: TRBV6-5; d_call: TRBD1; clone_size: NA; cdr3_aa: CAIIPGQYGYTF; cdr3_nt: TGTGCCATCATCCCGGGACAGTATGGCTACACCTTC
j_call: TRBJ2-7; v_call: TRBV5-1; d_call: TRBD2; clone_size: NA; cdr3_aa: CASSWGLAGSYEQYF; cdr3_nt: TGCGCCAGCAGCTGGGGGCTAGCGGGGTCCTACGAGCAGTACTTC
j_call: TRBJ2-1; v_call: TRBV7-7; d_call: NA; clone_size: NA; cdr3_aa: CASSPGTLRDNEQFF; cdr3_nt: TGTGCTAGCAGCCCAGGGACTCTCCGCGACAATGAGCAGTTCTTC
j_call: TRBJ2-3; v_call: TRBV28; d_call: NA; clone_size: NA; cdr3_aa: CASSQDLEASTDTQYF; cdr3_nt: TGTGCCAGCAGCCAAGATCTAGAGGCAAGCACAGATACGCAGTATTTT
j_call: TRBJ1-2; v_call: TRBV28; d_call: NA; clone_size: NA; cdr3_aa: CASLSNYGYTF; cdr3_nt: TGTGCCAGCCTGAGTAACTATGGCTACACCTTC
j_call: TRBJ2-2; v_call: TRBV14; d_call: TRBD2; clone_size: NA; cdr3_aa: CASSPGRAGKVTGELFF; cdr3_nt: TGTGCCAGCAGCCCCGGACGAGCGGGAAAAGTTACCGGGGAGCTGTTTTTT
j_call: TRBJ2-5; v_call: TRBV11-1; d_call: NA; clone_size: NA; cdr3_aa: CASRPGQTQETQYF; cdr3_nt: TGTGCCAGCAGACCAGGACAGACTCAAGAGACCCAGTACTTC
j_call: TRBJ2-7; v_call: TRBV18; d_call: TRBD1; clone_size: NA; cdr3_aa: CASSPQGQGGYEQYF; cdr3_nt: TGTGCCAGCTCACCACAAGGACAGGGGGGCTACGAGCAGTACTTC
j_call: TRBJ2-5; v_call: TRBV21-1; d_call: NA; clone_size: NA; cdr3_aa: CASSKGGKKRETQYF; cdr3_nt: TGTGCCAGCAGCAAAGGCGGCAAGAAGCGAGAGACCCAGTACTTC
j_call: TRBJ2-3; v_call: TRBV24-1; d_call: TRBD2; clone_size: NA; cdr3_aa: CATSDPIGLAGGVDTQYF; cdr3_nt: TGTGCCACCAGTGACCCCATAGGACTAGCGGGGGGCGTAGATACGCAGTATTTT
j_call: TRBJ1-1; v_call: TRBV7-2; d_call: NA; clone_size: NA; cdr3_aa: CASSPAGWPEAFF; cdr3_nt: TGTGCCAGCAGCCCCGCAGGGTGGCCTGAAGCTTTCTTT